This paragraph covers one T cell receptor (beta chain) sequence. The data were produced by immunoSEQ multiplex PCR, yet TCRdb's version contains in-frame clones alone and is incomplete. Counted here are about 67,000 clones, over 80% occurring once; the ten biggest clones make up less than 3%. The germline CDR1 and CDR2 sequences are GTSNPN and SVGIG (reference sequence). Trimming took 2 bases from V and 3 from J; bases not matched to a gene: 12. The CDR3 has 17 amino acids. The sample originates from a study of T cell changes during pregnancy in multiple sclerosis. This sequence joins TRBV30 and TRBJ1-5; 8 bases fit TRBD1. The receptor was isolated from a female donor in good health, enrolled as a control in a pregnancy study. The specimen comprised peripheral blood, sampled in the second trimester of pregnancy. The CDR3 DNA reads as TGTGCCTGGAGTACCTCTCTAAGGACAGGGATCAATCAGCCCCAGCATTTT. This codes for CAWSTSLRTGINQPQHF.